These 26 T cell receptor beta chains were sequenced from one sample in a study of T cell changes during pregnancy in multiple sclerosis. Only in-frame clones appear in the TCRdb table, and some are missing; sequencing was by immunoSEQ multiplex PCR. Altogether fewer than 60,000 clones are present, less than 95% being singletons, with the ten largest covering about 6.4%. Here the sequenced sample was peripheral blood, taken in the third trimester of pregnancy. These receptor sequences come from a female donor in good health, enrolled as a control in a pregnancy study.

V usage is TRBV30 and J usage is TRBJ2-3; 7 nucleotides agree with TRBD2. This CDR3 comprises 13 residues. V shed 2 bases and J 10 bases; nucleotides not matched to a gene: 9. Germline V gene sequence: CDR1 GTSNPN, CDR2 SVGIG (reference sequence). CDR3 region: CAWSHGTMNAQYF. The CDR3 DNA sequence: TGTGCCTGGAGTCATGGGACTATGAATGCGCAGTATTTT.

The chain links TRBV19 to TRBJ2-2; D perhaps matches TRBD1 (6 bases). The V and J ends lost 5 bases and 4 bases respectively, with 14 bases between them. The germline V gene encodes CDR1 LNHDA and CDR2 SQIVND (reference sequence). The CDR3 has 15 residues. The DNA of the CDR3 is TGTGCCAGTAGTGTCCTACAGGGAGTCACCGGGGAGCTGTTTTTT. Residues: CASSVLQGVTGELFF.

The V gene is TRBV6-4, the J gene TRBJ2-1; D might be TRBD1 (6 bases). Trimming pared 5 bases from V and 0 bases from J, leaving 8 bases between. From germline, CDR1 is MRHNA and CDR2 SNTAGT. This CDR3 has 14 residues. The CDR3 is CASSPGDSYNEQFF. The CDR3 nucleotides are TGTGCCAGCAGTCCAGGGGACTCCTACAATGAGCAGTTCTTC.

The rearrangement uses TRBV5-1 and TRBJ2-1, with 8 bases aligning to TRBD1. V gave up 4 bases and J gave up 7 bases; unmatched junction bases: 4. This CDR3 has 13 amino acids. Germline assignment: CDR1 SGHRS and CDR2 YFSETQ. As DNA, the CDR3 is TGCGCCAGCAGCCAACAGGGGGTAAATGAGCAGTTCTTC. It encodes CASSQQGVNEQFF.

The count of this clone is one. The chain combines TRBV7-9 with TRBJ2-3; the D gene is possibly TRBD2 (5 bases). Trimming stripped 3 bases from V and 4 bases from J, with 17 bases between. CDR3 length: 16 amino acids. Germline V gives CDR1 SEHNR, CDR2 FQNEAQ (reference sequence). CDR3 in amino acids: CASSLRPLGIADTQYF. CDR3 in DNA: TGTGCCAGCAGCTTGCGCCCACTAGGGATCGCAGATACGCAGTATTTT.

V is TRBV30 and J is TRBJ2-1; 11 bases match TRBD2. The CDR3 runs 15 residues. Trimming took 5 bases from V and 6 from J; bases not matched to a gene: 9. Per germline, CDR1 GTSNPN and CDR2 SVGIG (reference sequence). The CDR3 DNA follows: TGTGCCTGGGGGACTGGTCTAGCGGGAGGCAATGAGCAGTTCTTC. Protein product: CAWGTGLAGGNEQFF.

The V gene is TRBV4-2, the J gene TRBJ2-2, with D maybe TRBD1 (6 bases). Looked up from germline, CDR1 is LGHNA and CDR2 is YNFKEQ. There are 14 residues in the CDR3. The CDR3 reads CASRDIANTGELFF. The CDR3 DNA reads TGTGCAAGCCGGGACATAGCGAACACCGGGGAGCTGTTTTTT.

The rearrangement joins TRBV7-2 to TRBJ2-5, with 10 bases that match TRBD1. J lost 5 bases, V lost 5 bases, and 14 bases had no gene match. In germline, CDR1 is SGHTA, CDR2 FQGNSA. The CDR3 has 17 residues. The CDR3 nucleotides read TGTGCCAGCAGCGCACAACCCCCGGGACAGGGGTTGGAGACCCAGTACTTC. It codes for CASSAQPPGQGLETQYF.

The genes are TRBV4-3 and TRBJ2-3; D might be TRBD2 (5 bases). The CDR3 contains 16 residues. The germline CDR1 and CDR2 sequences are LGHNA and YSLEER. V was shortened by 0 bases and J by 0 bases, with 10 bases between the two germline ends. CDR3 sequence: CASSQEETRSTDTQYF. CDR3 in DNA: TGCGCCAGCAGCCAAGAGGAAACTAGAAGCACAGATACGCAGTATTTT.

For this clone: This same CDR3 is encoded by further DNA sequences in the sample. The chain couples TRBV27 to TRBJ2-5; D remains ambiguous. The CDR3 contains 13 residues. Germline V CDR1 and CDR2: MNHEY, SMNVEV (reference sequence). Trimming took 0 bases from V and 3 from J, leaving 5 bases between them. The CDR3 DNA reads as TGTGCCAGCAGTTTATCGAGAAAAGAGACCCAGTACTTC. Translating it yields CASSLSRKETQYF.

This sequence joins TRBV21-1 and TRBJ2-7; TRBD2 is the table's D call, not checked against the DNA. TRBV21-1 is reported as a pseudogene. CDR3 size: 14 residues. The CDR3 here is CASSRSSGTYEQYF. The CDR3 DNA sequence: TGTGCCAGCAGCCGATCTAGCGGGACCTACGAGCAGTACTTC.

This CDR3 is CASSLVQGARGYTF. Here the CDR3 DNA reads TGTGCCAGCAGCTTAGTCCAGGGGGCTCGTGGCTACACCTTC. The chain employs TRBV7-2 and TRBJ1-2; TRBD1 matches 8 bases. V shed 1 base and J 7 bases; nucleotides not matched to a gene: 5. Germline V gives CDR1 SGHTA, CDR2 FQGNSA. The CDR3 sequence is 14 residues long.

In its sample, this clone was seen once. V gene TRBV11-2 combines with J gene TRBJ1-1; D might be TRBD1 (5 bases). Germline-derived CDR1 and CDR2 are SGHAT and FQNNGV. The ends were cut back, 4 bases at V and 3 bases at J, with 9 bases in the middle. The CDR3 length is 13 residues. The CDR3 coding sequence is TGTGCCAGCAGCTCCAAGGGGTACACTGAAGCTTTCTTT. Translating gives CASSSKGYTEAFF.

This chain uses TRBV6-4 with TRBJ1-1; 7 nucleotides align to TRBD1. V lost 2 bases and J lost 7; bases outside the gene matches: 10. This CDR3 has 15 amino acids. The germline V gene has CDR1 MRHNA and CDR2 SNTAGT. Here the CDR3 DNA reads TGTGCCAGCAGTGACCCACAGACAGGGATCTTTGAAGCTTTCTTT. As protein: CASSDPQTGIFEAFF.

Within the sample, this clone is medium-sized. The chain uses TRBV20-1 and TRBJ1-1; a possible D gene is TRBD1 (5 bases). Trimming removed 6 bases at V and 6 bases at J, with 11 bases between. This CDR3 is 11 amino acids long. Looked up from germline, CDR1 is DFQATT and CDR2 is SNEGSKA (reference sequence). CDR3 protein: CSAREGAEAFF. The CDR3 DNA is TGCAGTGCCAGGGAGGGCGCTGAAGCTTTCTTT.

The chain joins TRBV18 to TRBJ1-6; 7 bases are a match to TRBD1. The germline CDR1 and CDR2 sequences are KGHSH and LQKENI. The CDR3 has 16 residues. V shed 5 bases and J 2 bases; nucleotides not matched to a gene: 6. The CDR3 spells CASSGRTGTYNSPLHF. DNA of the CDR3: TGTGCCAGCTCAGGAAGGACAGGAACCTATAATTCACCCCTCCACTTT.

J is TRBJ1-1 and V is TRBV29-1; TRBD1 agrees at 9 bases. With V trimmed by 0 bases and J by 10 bases, 3 bases remained unmatched. This CDR3 is built from 12 residues. The germline V gene encodes CDR1 SQVTM and CDR2 ANQGSEA. CDR3 nucleotides: TGCAGCGTTGAAGAGGACAGGGGCCTAGCTTTCTTT. It is translated as CSVEEDRGLAFF.

The chain recombines TRBV7-9 with TRBJ1-6; tentative D call: TRBD1 (5 bases). Germline-derived CDR1 and CDR2 are SEHNR and FQNEAQ (reference sequence). CDR3 length equals 13 residues. V was clipped by 0 bases and J by 12 bases, with 9 bases between them. In DNA, the CDR3 is TGTGCCAGCAGCTTAGCGGCCAGGGAACCCCTCCACTTT. It codes for CASSLAAREPLHF.

The rearrangement links TRBV4-3 to TRBJ1-1; D perhaps matches TRBD1 (5 bases). Germline V gives CDR1 LGHNA, CDR2 YSLEER. CDR3 length equals 16 residues. V shed 1 base and J shed 6 bases, with 18 bases lying between them. The CDR3 is CASSQVVGRALAEAFF. The CDR3 nucleotides are TGCGCCAGCAGCCAAGTCGTTGGCAGGGCCCTCGCTGAAGCTTTCTTT.

The chain joins TRBV6-5 to TRBJ2-6; D unresolved. CDR1 is MNHEY, CDR2 SVGAGI, per germline. CDR3 length: 15 amino acids. The V end lost 6 bases, the J end lost 0 bases, and 9 bases lay between the germline ends. The CDR3 reads CASSPTISGANVLTF. CDR3 DNA: TGTGCCAGCAGCCCTACTATCTCTGGGGCCAACGTCCTGACTTTC.

This chain uses TRBV19 with TRBJ2-2; TRBD2 matches at 7 bases. The CDR3 extends over 13 amino acids. CDR1 is LNHDA and CDR2 is SQIVND in the germline V gene (reference sequence). V shed 10 bases, J shed 4 bases, and the junction held 6 bases outside the gene matches. The chain's CDR3 is CATLRGGTGELFF. In DNA, the CDR3 is TGTGCCACGCTACGCGGGGGCACCGGGGAGCTGTTTTTT.

This clone turned up a few times. The chain links TRBV6-5 to TRBJ1-1; D gene ambiguous. Trimming stripped 6 bases from V and 6 bases from J, with 8 bases between. Germline assignment: CDR1 MNHEY and CDR2 SVGAGI. There are 11 residues in the CDR3. CDR3 in amino acids: CASRNSAEAFF. In DNA form, the CDR3 reads TGTGCCAGCAGGAATTCGGCTGAAGCTTTCTTT.

The V call is TRBV7-2, the J call TRBJ2-5, with a possible D match to TRBD2 (5 bases). Trimming stripped 5 bases from V and 5 bases from J, with 12 bases between. CDR3 length: 13 amino acids. Germline V lookup: CDR1 SGHTA, CDR2 FQGNSA. CDR3 sequence reads: CASSRLSVETQYF. The CDR3 region has the DNA TGTGCCAGCAGCCGCCTTAGCGTTGAGACCCAGTACTTC.

V is TRBV7-2 and J is TRBJ1-2; 12 nucleotides align to TRBD1. Trimming at V came to 7 bases and at J to 4 bases, leaving 7 bases not matched to a gene. The CDR3 runs 15 residues. Looked up from germline, CDR1 is SGHTA and CDR2 is FQGNSA. In DNA, the CDR3 is TGTGCCAGCACCCCTGGGACAGGGGGCATCTATGGCTACACCTTC. Protein sequence: CASTPGTGGIYGYTF.

CDR3 region: CASSLGGTTETQYF. DNA of the CDR3: TGTGCCAGCAGCTTAGGCGGGACCACAGAGACCCAGTACTTC. V is TRBV7-9 and J is TRBJ2-5, with a weak D call TRBD2 (6 bases). V lost 1 base to trimming and J lost 4 bases, with 10 bases between them. Germline-derived CDR1 and CDR2 are SEHNR and FQNEAQ (reference sequence). This CDR3 is 14 amino acids long.

The chain has TRBV7-8 and TRBJ1-4; no clear D. V was clipped by 6 bases and J by 4 bases, with 12 bases between them. The V gene's germline CDR1 is SGHVS and CDR2 FQNEAQ. The length of the CDR3 is 14 residues. CDR3 DNA: TGTGCCAGCAGTTTCTCAGGCTATAATGAAAAACTGTTTTTT. Its protein product is CASSFSGYNEKLFF.